The next 15 T cell receptor beta chains were all read from a single sample in a study of T cells in Graves' hyperthyroidism and ophthalmopathy. There were TCR beta CDR3 regions amplified from RNA transcripts. Using the HTBI primer set, a first-round RT-PCR was run on the TCR CDR3. A single record per CDR3 protein comes from TCRdb applying MiXCR to the multiplex PCR reads. The sample records almost 500,000 distinct CDR3 sequences, approximately 22% being singletons. Material: blood. These receptors were taken from a woman in her 70s with Graves' ophthalmopathy.

This clonotype came up many times. V usage is TRBV7-8 and J usage is TRBJ2-7, with D tentatively TRBD2 (5 bases). V was clipped by 5 bases and J by 0 bases, with 11 bases between them. The CDR3 contains 14 residues. Per germline, CDR1 SGHVS and CDR2 FQNEAQ. CDR3 sequence reads: CASSPTRSSYEQYF. CDR3 DNA sequence: TGTGCCAGCAGCCCTACTAGAAGCTCCTACGAGCAGTACTTC. The entire variable domain, with the rest obtained from reference TRBV7-8 and TRBJ2-7, is as follows: GAGVSQSPRYKVAKRGQDVALRCDPISGHVSLFWYQQALGQGPEFLTYFQNEAQLDKSGLPSDRFFAERPEGSVSTLKIQRTQQEDSAVYLCASSPTRSSYEQYFGPGTRLTVT.

This chain links TRBV7-2 with TRBJ2-7; 14 bases map to TRBD2. Trimming at V came to 5 bases and at J to 2 bases, leaving 8 bases not matched to a gene. This CDR3 is 17 amino acids long. Per the germline V gene, CDR1 is SGHTA and CDR2 is FQGNSA. The CDR3 loop reads CASSPAGTSGSPYEQYF. DNA of the CDR3: TGTGCCAGCAGCCCCGCTGGGACTAGCGGGAGCCCCTACGAGCAGTACTTC. The full variable domain, in which reference TRBV7-2 and TRBJ2-7 provide the parts outside the CDR3, is GAGVSQSPSNKVTEKGKDVELRCDPISGHTALYWYRQSLGQGLEFLIYFQGNSAPDKSGLPSDRFSAERTGGSVSTLTIQRTQQEDSAVYLCASSPAGTSGSPYEQYFGPGTRLTVT.

The table lists this clonotype with a few counts. V usage is TRBV2 and J usage is TRBJ2-2; D is possibly TRBD2 (6 bases). Between the trimmed V and J ends, which lost 4 bases and 5 bases, there was a span of 14 bases. Germline assignment: CDR1 SNHLY and CDR2 FYNNEI. This CDR3 region has 15 residues. CDR3 DNA: TGTGCCAGCAGTGGTCCTAGCGCTCTAACCGGGGAGCTGTTTTTT. It translates to CASSGPSALTGELFF.

This clonotype has only a few counts. This chain links TRBV7-9 with TRBJ1-1; D ambiguous. V dropped 0 bases and J dropped 2 bases, with 13 bases sitting between them. Per germline, CDR1 SEHNR and CDR2 FQNEAQ (reference sequence). The CDR3 covers 16 residues. CDR3 nucleotide sequence: TGTGCCAGCAGCTTAGCGTTAGTCTCAGAAAACACTGAAGCTTTCTTT. Its protein is CASSLALVSENTEAFF.

This clonotype was seen a handful of times. The chain joins TRBV20-1 to TRBJ2-7, with D possibly matching TRBD1 (5 bases). V lost 8 bases and J 4 bases, leaving 12 bases between the germline ends. Germline assignment: CDR1 DFQATT and CDR2 SNEGSKA (reference sequence). The CDR3 spans 11 residues. The CDR3 sequence is CSTTRDYEQYF. In DNA, the CDR3 is TGCAGTACGACCAGGGATTACGAGCAGTACTTC.

This clonotype has at least ten counts. The V gene is TRBV2, the J gene TRBJ1-5; weak D call: TRBD1 (5 bases). V lost 6 bases to trimming and J lost 2 bases, with 8 bases between them. The CDR3 has 13 residues. CDR1 and CDR2 from the germline V gene are SNHLY and FYNNEI. CDR3 sequence reads: CASSRDGNQPQHF. The DNA of the CDR3 is TGTGCCAGCAGCCGGGACGGCAATCAGCCCCAGCATTTT.

The chain is built from TRBV10-3 and TRBJ1-2; the D gene is possibly TRBD1 (6 bases). The V end lost 10 bases, the J end lost 0 bases, and 18 bases lay between the germline ends. This CDR3 is 15 amino acids long. CDR1 ENHRY and CDR2 SYGVKD come from the germline V gene. CDR3 bases: TGTGCCAATAGACGGTCGGACAGCACTAACTATGGCTACACCTTC. Translating gives CANRRSDSTNYGYTF.

The chain is built from TRBV27 and TRBJ2-2; possibly TRBD1 for D (6 bases). Germline CDR1 MNHEY, CDR2 SMNVEV (reference sequence). Trimming stripped 2 bases from V and 6 bases from J, with 22 bases between. The CDR3 covers 18 residues. CDR3 in DNA: TGTGCCAGCAGTTTACTCCCGGTCCAGGGGCGAGTCGCCGGGGAGCTGTTTTTT. Encoded protein: CASSLLPVQGRVAGELFF.

This chain uses TRBV20-1 with TRBJ2-2; 7 bases match TRBD2. CDR3 size: 16 residues. Germline V lookup: CDR1 DFQATT, CDR2 SNEGSKA (reference sequence). Unmatched junction bases numbered 5, after V lost 0 bases and J lost 1 base. CDR3 coding DNA: TGCAGTGCTAGAGAAAGCGGGATCGGGAACACCGGGGAGCTGTTTTTT. This translates into CSARESGIGNTGELFF.

This clonotype was counted many times. V usage is TRBV2 and J usage is TRBJ1-6; 7 bases line up with TRBD1. With V trimmed by 2 bases and J by 9 bases, 7 bases remained unmatched. Germline-derived CDR1 and CDR2 are SNHLY and FYNNEI. This CDR3 has 15 amino acids. The DNA of the CDR3 is TGTGCCAGCAGTGAACAAGGGGGCCGGAGTTCACCCCTCCACTTT. Amino acids: CASSEQGGRSSPLHF.

Details on this clonotype: Just one base apart from a much larger clone, this may be a read error. The chain links TRBV7-2 to TRBJ2-7; D may be TRBD2 (5 bases). Trimming pared 5 bases from V and 3 bases from J, leaving 14 bases between. CDR3 length: 14 amino acids. Per the germline V gene, CDR1 is SGHTA and CDR2 is FQGNSA. The CDR3 region is CASSLISDDYEQYF. The CDR3 nucleotides are TGTGCCAGCAGCCTTATTAGCGACGACTACGAGCAGTACTTC.

This clonotype has more than one count but fewer than ten. This rearrangement joins TRBV7-9 to TRBJ1-1; a weak D match, TRBD1 (6 bases). The CDR3 loop spans 16 amino acids. The V and J ends lost 2 bases and 1 base respectively, with 14 bases between them. Germline CDR1 SEHNR, CDR2 FQNEAQ (reference sequence). CDR3 nucleotide sequence: TGTGCCAGCAGCTTACAAACGACAGGAAAGAACACTGAAGCTTTCTTT. Translation gives CASSLQTTGKNTEAFF. The whole variable domain, remainder taken from reference TRBV7-9 and TRBJ1-1, is DTGVSQNPRHKITKRGQNVTFRCDPISEHNRLYWYRQTLGQGPEFLTYFQNEAQLEKSRLLSDRFSAERPKGSFSTLEIQRTEQGDSAMYLCASSLQTTGKNTEAFFGQGTRLTVV.

V usage is TRBV6-5 and J usage is TRBJ1-4; D ambiguous. V was cut by 0 bases and J by 10 bases, with 12 bases left in between. The CDR3 spans 14 residues. Per germline, CDR1 MNHEY and CDR2 SVGAGI. Here the CDR3 DNA reads TGTGCCAGCAGTTACTCGAGAGGCGAGGGAAAACTGTTTTTT. Amino acids: CASSYSRGEGKLFF.

This clonotype was detected ten times or more. V usage is TRBV28 and J usage is TRBJ1-5, with D uncertain. The CDR3 consists of 12 residues. Per the germline V gene, CDR1 is MDHEN and CDR2 is SYDVKM. The V and J ends lost 4 bases and 7 bases respectively, with 8 bases between them. The CDR3: CASSWDRQPQHF. As DNA, the CDR3 is TGTGCCAGCAGTTGGGATAGACAGCCCCAGCATTTT.

The rearrangement links TRBV12-3 or TRBV12-4 to TRBJ2-7, with D possibly matching TRBD1 (5 bases). Trimming left V 0 bases short and J 6 bases short, with 12 bases between. This CDR3 is built from 14 residues. The chain's CDR3 is CASSLAAGSGEQYF. The CDR3, as DNA: TGTGCCAGCAGTTTAGCGGCAGGGTCAGGCGAGCAGTACTTC.